This entry lists 2 T cell receptor beta chains sequenced from one sample in a study of identical twins. MiXCR, applied by TCRdb to the 5' RACE reads, yields one record per CDR3 protein. Among some 900,000 distinct CDR3 sequences listed, approximately 13% were seen once. A further study also used this sample, focusing on yellow fever vaccine responses in identical twins.

The specimen sequenced was PBMCs. The receptors derive from a woman younger than 30 in good health.

The genes are TRBV12-3 or TRBV12-4 and TRBJ2-7; D could derive from TRBD1 or TRBD2 (6 bases each). The ends were cut back, 7 bases at V and 6 bases at J, with 16 bases in the middle. There are 13 residues in the CDR3. This CDR3 is CASNIQGAGEQYF. The CDR3 DNA follows: TGTGCCAGCAACATACAGGGAGCGGGCGAGCAGTACTTC.

The rearrangement links TRBV2 to TRBJ2-5, with 8 bases lining up with TRBD1. CDR3 length: 14 residues. Germline-derived CDR1 and CDR2 are SNHLY and FYNNEI. J gave up 4 bases and V 6 bases, and 7 bases lay outside the gene matches. CDR3 amino acids: CASRKDRAGETQYF. The DNA of the CDR3 is TGTGCCAGCAGAAAGGACAGGGCCGGAGAGACCCAGTACTTC.